This TCR beta chain emerged from a study of chemoradiotherapy in HPV16-positive cancers. Germline CDR1 is LGHNA and CDR2 is YSLEER. The CDR3 has 16 residues. The ends were cut back, 1 base at V and 0 bases at J, with 13 bases in the middle. The repertoire was sequenced with immunoSEQ multiplex PCR; TCRdb's copy has only in-frame clones and lacks some. The sample comprises more than 9,000 clones, more than 70% of which are singletons, and over 2% rests with the top ten. The receptor was isolated from a human donor with HPV-associated anogenital cancer. This chain connects TRBV4-3 to TRBJ2-7, with TRBD1 as a possible D gene (6 bases). Here the sequenced sample was blood, taken from a patient who underwent chemoradiotherapy. The CDR3 loop is CASSQGQVPLSYEQYF. For the CDR3, the DNA is TGCGCCAGCAGCCAAGGACAGGTCCCCCTCTCCTACGAGCAGTACTTC.